The present T cell receptor beta chain was sequenced within a study of graft-versus-host responses after intestinal transplantation. Remarks on this clone: What it recognizes is unknown.

The germline gives CDR1 KGHSH, CDR2 LQKENI. This CDR3 has 13 residues. Trimming took 3 bases from V and 8 from J; bases not matched to a gene: 5. The data were produced by immunoSEQ multiplex PCR, yet TCRdb's version contains in-frame clones alone and is incomplete. The sample yields around 99,000 clones, around 90% seen once. The rearrangement uses TRBV18 and TRBJ1-2; 8 nucleotides match TRBD1. The source was unstimulated CD4+ T cells sorted from spleen or lymph node cells, collected before transplant. The receptor was derived from a human donor who was the organ donor for an intestinal transplant. In DNA form, the CDR3 reads TGTGCCAGCTCACCGGACAGGGCTGGCGGCTACACCTTC. As protein: CASSPDRAGGYTF. Variable domain in full (rest from reference TRBV18 and TRBJ1-2): NAGVMQNPRHLVRRRGQEARLRCSPMKGHSHVYWYRQLPEEGLKFMVYLQKENIIDESGMPKERFSAEFPKEGPSILRIQQVVRGDSAAYFCASSPDRAGGYTFGSGTRLTVV.